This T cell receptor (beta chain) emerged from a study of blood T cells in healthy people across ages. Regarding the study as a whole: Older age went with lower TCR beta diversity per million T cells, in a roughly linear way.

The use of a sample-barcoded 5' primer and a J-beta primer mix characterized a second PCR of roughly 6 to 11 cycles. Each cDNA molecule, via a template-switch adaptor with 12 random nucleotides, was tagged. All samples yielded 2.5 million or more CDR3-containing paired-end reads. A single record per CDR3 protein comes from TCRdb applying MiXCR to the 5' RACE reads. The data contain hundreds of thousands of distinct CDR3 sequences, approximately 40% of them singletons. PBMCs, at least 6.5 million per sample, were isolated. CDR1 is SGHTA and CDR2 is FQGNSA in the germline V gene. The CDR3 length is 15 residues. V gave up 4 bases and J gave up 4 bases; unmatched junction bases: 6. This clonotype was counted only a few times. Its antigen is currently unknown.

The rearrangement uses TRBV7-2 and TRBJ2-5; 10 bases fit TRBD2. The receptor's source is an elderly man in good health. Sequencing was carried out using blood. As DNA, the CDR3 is TGTGCCAGCAGCTCGACCGGGACTAGCGTAGAGACCCAGTACTTC. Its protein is CASSSTGTSVETQYF.